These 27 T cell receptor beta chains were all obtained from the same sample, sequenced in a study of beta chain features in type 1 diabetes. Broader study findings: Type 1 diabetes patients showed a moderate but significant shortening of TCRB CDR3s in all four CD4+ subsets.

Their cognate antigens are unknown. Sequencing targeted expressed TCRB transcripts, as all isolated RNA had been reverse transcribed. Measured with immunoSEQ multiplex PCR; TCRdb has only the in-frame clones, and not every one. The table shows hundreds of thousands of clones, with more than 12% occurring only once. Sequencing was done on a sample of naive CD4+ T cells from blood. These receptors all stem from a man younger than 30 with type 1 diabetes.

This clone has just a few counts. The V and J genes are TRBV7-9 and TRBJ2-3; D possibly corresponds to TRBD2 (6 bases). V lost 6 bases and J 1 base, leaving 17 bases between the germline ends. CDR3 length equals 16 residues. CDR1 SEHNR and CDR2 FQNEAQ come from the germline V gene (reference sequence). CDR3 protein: CASSPPRGDRTDTQYF. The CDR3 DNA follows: TGTGCCAGCAGTCCCCCCCGCGGGGACCGCACAGATACGCAGTATTTT.

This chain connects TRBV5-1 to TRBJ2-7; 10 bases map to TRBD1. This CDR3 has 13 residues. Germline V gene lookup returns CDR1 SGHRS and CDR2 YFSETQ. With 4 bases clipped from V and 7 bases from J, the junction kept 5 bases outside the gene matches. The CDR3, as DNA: TGCGCCAGCAGCAGGGGACAGGGGTCAGAGCAGTACTTC. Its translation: CASSRGQGSEQYF.

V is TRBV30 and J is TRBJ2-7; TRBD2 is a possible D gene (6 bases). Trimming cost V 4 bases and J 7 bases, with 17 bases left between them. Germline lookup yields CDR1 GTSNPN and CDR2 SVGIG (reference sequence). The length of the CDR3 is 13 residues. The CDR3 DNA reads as TGTGCCTGGATTGACAGCGGGCCTCGGGAGCAGTACTTC. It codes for CAWIDSGPREQYF.

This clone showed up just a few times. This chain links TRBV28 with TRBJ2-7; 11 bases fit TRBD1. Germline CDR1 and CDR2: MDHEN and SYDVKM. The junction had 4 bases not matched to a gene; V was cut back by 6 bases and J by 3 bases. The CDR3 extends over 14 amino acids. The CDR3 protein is CASSRGTGGYEQYF. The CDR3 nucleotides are TGTGCCAGCAGCCGAGGGACAGGGGGCTACGAGCAGTACTTC.

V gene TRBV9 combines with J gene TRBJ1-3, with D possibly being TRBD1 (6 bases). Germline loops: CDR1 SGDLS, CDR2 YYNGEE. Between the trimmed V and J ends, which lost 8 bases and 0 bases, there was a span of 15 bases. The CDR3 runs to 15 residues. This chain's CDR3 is CASTRGFGSGNTIYF. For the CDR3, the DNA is TGTGCCAGTACGAGGGGGTTTGGCTCTGGAAACACCATATATTTT.

Here the CDR3 DNA reads TGTGCCAGCTCACTGGGACAGGGTTCCGGGGAACGTGAGCAGTTCTTC. Translated: CASSLGQGSGEREQFF. The chain uses TRBV18 and TRBJ2-1; the match to TRBD1 covers 9 bases. Germline V CDR1 and CDR2: KGHSH, LQKENI. This CDR3 contains 16 residues. After removal of 4 bases from V and 9 bases from J, the junction contained 13 bases not matched to a gene.

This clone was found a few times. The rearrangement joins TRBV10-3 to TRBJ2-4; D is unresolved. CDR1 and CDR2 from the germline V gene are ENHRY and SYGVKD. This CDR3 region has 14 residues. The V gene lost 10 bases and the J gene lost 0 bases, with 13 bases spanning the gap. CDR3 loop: CASGEMGAKNIQYF. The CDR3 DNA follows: TGTGCCAGTGGCGAAATGGGAGCCAAAAACATTCAGTACTTC.

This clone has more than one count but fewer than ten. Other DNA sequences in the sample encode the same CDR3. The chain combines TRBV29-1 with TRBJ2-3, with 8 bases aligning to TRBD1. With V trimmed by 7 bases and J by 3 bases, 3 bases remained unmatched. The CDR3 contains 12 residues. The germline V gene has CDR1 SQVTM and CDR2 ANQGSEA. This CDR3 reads CSADRGTDTQYF. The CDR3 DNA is TGCAGCGCAGACAGGGGAACAGATACGCAGTATTTT.

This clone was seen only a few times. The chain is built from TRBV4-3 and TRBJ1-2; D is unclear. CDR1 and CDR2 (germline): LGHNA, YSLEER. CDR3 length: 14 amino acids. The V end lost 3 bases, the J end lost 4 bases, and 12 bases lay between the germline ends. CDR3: CASSQEGRFYGYTF. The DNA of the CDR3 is TGCGCCAGCAGCCAGGAGGGCCGGTTCTATGGCTACACCTTC.

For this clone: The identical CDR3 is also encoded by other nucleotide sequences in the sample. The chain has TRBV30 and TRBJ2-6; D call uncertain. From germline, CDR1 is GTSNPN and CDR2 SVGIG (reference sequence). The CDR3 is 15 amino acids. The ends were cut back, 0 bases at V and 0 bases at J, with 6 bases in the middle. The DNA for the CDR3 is TGTGCCTGGAGTGTACTTGGCTCTGGGGCCAACGTCCTGACTTTC. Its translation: CAWSVLGSGANVLTF.

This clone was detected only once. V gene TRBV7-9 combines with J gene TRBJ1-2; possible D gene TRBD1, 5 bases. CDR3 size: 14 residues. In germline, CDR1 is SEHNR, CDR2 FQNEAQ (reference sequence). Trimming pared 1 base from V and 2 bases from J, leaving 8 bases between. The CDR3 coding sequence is TGTGCCAGCAGCTTAGGGAGGGACAACTATGGCTACACCTTC. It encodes CASSLGRDNYGYTF.

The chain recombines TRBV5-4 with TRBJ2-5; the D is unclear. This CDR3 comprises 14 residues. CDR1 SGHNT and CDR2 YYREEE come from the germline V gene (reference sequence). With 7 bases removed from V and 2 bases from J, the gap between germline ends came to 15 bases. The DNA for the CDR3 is TGTGCCAGCGGCGGACCTATACAACAAGAGACCCAGTACTTC. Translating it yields CASGGPIQQETQYF.

The DNA for the CDR3 is TGTGCCAACCCCACAGATACGCAGTATTTT. Protein: CANPTDTQYF. The chain has TRBV27 and TRBJ2-3; D not resolved. Germline V gene data show CDR1 as MNHEY and CDR2 as SMNVEV (reference sequence). V lost 10 bases to trimming and J lost 2 bases, with 4 bases between them. The CDR3 consists of 10 residues.

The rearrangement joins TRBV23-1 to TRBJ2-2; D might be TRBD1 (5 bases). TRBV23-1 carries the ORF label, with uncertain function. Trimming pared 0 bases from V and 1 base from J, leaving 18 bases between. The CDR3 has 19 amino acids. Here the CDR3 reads CASSQSGPQRGRNTGELFF. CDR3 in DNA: TGCGCCAGCAGTCAATCGGGGCCGCAAAGGGGCAGGAACACCGGGGAGCTGTTTTTT.

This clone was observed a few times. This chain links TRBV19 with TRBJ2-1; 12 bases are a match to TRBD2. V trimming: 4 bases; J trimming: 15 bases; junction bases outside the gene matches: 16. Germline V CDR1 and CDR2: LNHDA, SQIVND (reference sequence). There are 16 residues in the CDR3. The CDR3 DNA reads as TGTGCCAGTAGTACTAGACTAGCGGGAGACGCAAAACTGGGGTTCTTC. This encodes CASSTRLAGDAKLGFF. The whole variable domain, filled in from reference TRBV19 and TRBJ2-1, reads DGGITQSPKYLFRKEGQNVTLSCEQNLNHDAMYWYRQDPGQGLRLIYYSQIVNDFQKGDIAEGYSVSREKKESFPLTVTSAQKNPTAFYLCASSTRLAGDAKLGFFGPGTRLTVL.

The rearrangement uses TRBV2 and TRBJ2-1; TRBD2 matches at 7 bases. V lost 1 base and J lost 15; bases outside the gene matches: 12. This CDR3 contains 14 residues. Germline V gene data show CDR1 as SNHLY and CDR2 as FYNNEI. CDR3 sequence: CASSEGGGRLERFF. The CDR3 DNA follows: TGTGCCAGCAGTGAAGGGGGGGGACGTTTGGAACGGTTCTTC.

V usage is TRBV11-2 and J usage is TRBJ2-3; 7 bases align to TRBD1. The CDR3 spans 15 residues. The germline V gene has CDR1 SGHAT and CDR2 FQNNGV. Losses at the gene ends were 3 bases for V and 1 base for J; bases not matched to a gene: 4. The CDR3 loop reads CASSFGQVGTDTQYF. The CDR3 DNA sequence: TGTGCCAGCAGCTTCGGACAGGTTGGCACAGATACGCAGTATTTT.

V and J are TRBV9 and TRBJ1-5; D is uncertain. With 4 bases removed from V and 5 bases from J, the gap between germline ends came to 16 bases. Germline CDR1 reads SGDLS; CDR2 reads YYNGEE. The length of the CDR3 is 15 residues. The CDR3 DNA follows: TGTGCCAGCAGCCTATCTCCAGACCGTTATCAGCCCCAGCATTTT. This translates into CASSLSPDRYQPQHF. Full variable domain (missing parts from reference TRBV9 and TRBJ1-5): DSGVTQTPKHLITATGQRVTLRCSPRSGDLSVYWYQQSLDQGLQFLIQYYNGEERAKGNILERFSAQQFPDLHSELNLSSLELGDSALYFCASSLSPDRYQPQHFGDGTRLSIL.

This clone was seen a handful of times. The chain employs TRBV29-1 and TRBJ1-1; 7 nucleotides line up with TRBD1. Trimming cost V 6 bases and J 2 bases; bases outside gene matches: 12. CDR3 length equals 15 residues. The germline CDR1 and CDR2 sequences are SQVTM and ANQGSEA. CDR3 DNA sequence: TGCAGCGTAAGGACAGGATCCATCAGAAACACTGAAGCTTTCTTT. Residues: CSVRTGSIRNTEAFF.

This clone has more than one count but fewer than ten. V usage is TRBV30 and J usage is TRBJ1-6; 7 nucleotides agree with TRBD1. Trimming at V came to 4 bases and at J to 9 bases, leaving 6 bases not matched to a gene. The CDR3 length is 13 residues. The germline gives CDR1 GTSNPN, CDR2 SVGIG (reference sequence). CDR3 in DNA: TGTGCCTGGAATTCCCGGGACAGTTCACCCCTCCACTTT. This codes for CAWNSRDSSPLHF.

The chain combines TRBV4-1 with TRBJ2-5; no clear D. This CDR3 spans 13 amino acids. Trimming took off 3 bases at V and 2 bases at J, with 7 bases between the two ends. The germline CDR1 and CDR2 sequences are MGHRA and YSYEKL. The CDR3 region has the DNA TGCGCCAGCAGCCACGCCAGGCAAGAGACCCAGTACTTC. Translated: CASSHARQETQYF.

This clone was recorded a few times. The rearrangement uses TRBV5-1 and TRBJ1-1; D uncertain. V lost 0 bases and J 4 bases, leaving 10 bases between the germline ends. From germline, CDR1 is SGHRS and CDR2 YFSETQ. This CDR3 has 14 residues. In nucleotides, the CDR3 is TGCGCCAGCAGCTTGGCAGGTTCCAGCACTGAAGCTTTCTTT. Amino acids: CASSLAGSSTEAFF.

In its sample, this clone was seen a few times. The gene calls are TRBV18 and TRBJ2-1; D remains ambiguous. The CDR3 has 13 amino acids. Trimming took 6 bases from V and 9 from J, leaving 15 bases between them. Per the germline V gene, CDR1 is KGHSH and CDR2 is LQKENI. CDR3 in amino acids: CASSVRREAEQFF. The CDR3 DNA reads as TGTGCCAGCTCCGTTCGGAGAGAGGCTGAGCAGTTCTTC.

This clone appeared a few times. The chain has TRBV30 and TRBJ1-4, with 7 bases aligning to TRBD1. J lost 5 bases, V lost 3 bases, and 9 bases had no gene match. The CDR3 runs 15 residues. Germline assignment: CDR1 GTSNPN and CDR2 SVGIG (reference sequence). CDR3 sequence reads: CAWSETGIGNEKLFF. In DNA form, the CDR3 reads TGTGCCTGGAGCGAGACAGGGATTGGGAATGAAAAACTGTTTTTT.

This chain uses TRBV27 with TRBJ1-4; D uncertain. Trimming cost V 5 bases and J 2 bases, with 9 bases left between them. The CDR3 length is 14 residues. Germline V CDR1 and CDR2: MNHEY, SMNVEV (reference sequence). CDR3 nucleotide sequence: TGTGCCAGCAGTCTCGTCTCGACTAATGAAAAACTGTTTTTT. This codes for CASSLVSTNEKLFF.

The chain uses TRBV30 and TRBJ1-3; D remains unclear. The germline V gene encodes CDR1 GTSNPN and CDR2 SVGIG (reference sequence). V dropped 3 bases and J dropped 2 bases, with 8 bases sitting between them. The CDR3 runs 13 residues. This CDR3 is CAWSTAAGNTIYF. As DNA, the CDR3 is TGTGCCTGGAGCACAGCTGCTGGAAACACCATATATTTT.

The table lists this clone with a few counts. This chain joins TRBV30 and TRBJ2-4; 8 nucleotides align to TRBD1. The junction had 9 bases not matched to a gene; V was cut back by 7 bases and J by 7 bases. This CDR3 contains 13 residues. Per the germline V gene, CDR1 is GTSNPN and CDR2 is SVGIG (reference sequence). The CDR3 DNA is TGTGCCTCCAATCCAGGGGGCCGGAACATTCAGTACTTC. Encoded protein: CASNPGGRNIQYF.